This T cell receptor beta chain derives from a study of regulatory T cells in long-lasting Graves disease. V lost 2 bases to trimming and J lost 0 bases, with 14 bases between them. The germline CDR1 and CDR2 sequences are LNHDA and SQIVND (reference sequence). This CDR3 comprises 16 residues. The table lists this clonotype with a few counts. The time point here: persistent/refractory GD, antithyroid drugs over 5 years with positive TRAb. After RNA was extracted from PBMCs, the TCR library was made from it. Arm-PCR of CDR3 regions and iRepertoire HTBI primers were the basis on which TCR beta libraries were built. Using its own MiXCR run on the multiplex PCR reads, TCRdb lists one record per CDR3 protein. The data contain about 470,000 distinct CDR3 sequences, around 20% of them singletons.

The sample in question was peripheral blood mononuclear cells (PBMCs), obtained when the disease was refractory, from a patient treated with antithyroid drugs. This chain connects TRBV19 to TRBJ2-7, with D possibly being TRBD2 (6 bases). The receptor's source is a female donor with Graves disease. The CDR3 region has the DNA TGTGCCAGTAGTATACGGGGCGGGACGATCTCCTACGAGCAGTACTTC. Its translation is CASSIRGGTISYEQYF.